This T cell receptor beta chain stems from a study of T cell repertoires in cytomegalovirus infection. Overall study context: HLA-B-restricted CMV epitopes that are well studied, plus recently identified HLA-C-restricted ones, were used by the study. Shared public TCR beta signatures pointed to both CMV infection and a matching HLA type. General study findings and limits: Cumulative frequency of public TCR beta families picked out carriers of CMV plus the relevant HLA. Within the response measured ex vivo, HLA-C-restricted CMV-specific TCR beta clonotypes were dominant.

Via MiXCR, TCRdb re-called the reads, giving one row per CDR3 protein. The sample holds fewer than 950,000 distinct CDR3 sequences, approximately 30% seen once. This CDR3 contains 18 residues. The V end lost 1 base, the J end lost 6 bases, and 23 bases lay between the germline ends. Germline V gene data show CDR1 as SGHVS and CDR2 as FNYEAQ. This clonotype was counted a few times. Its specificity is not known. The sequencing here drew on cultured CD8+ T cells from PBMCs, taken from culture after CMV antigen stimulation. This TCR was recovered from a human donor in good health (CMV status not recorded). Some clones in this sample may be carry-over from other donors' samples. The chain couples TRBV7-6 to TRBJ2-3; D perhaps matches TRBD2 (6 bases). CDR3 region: CASSLEPEGRGLADTQYF. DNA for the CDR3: TGTGCCAGCAGCTTAGAACCGGAAGGCCGGGGACTTGCGGATACGCAGTATTTT.